The 31 T cell receptor beta chains below come from one sample, sequenced in a study of somatic mutations in cytotoxic T cells in rheumatoid arthritis. Using immunoSEQ multiplex PCR, the repertoire was profiled, and TCRdb retains in-frame clones only, with some absent. This table has roughly 14,000 clones, about 89% appearing once. Material: CD4+ T cells sorted from blood. Receptors were obtained from a man aged 70-80 years with rheumatoid arthritis.

The chain links TRBV19 to TRBJ2-3; 7 nucleotides agree with TRBD1. This CDR3 has 15 residues. Germline-derived CDR1 and CDR2 are LNHDA and SQIVND (reference sequence). J lost 3 bases, V lost 6 bases, and 9 bases had no gene match. CDR3 protein: CASSSDRTATDTQYF. CDR3 sequence (DNA): TGTGCCAGTAGCTCGGACAGGACGGCAACAGATACGCAGTATTTT.

The chain combines TRBV9 with TRBJ1-3; D remains unclear. The CDR3 runs 15 residues. CDR1 SGDLS and CDR2 YYNGEE come from the germline V gene. The V end lost 0 bases, the J end lost 0 bases, and 7 bases lay between the germline ends. In DNA form, the CDR3 reads TGTGCCAGCAGCGTAGTGGCAGACTCTGGAAACACCATATATTTT. Amino acid sequence: CASSVVADSGNTIYF.

J is TRBJ1-1 and V is TRBV10-3; TRBD1 is a possible D gene (5 bases). V was clipped by 6 bases and J by 4 bases, with 18 bases between them. The CDR3 runs 15 residues. The germline V gene has CDR1 ENHRY and CDR2 SYGVKD. CDR3 loop: CAIRGSAGWSTEAFF. Written as DNA, the CDR3 is TGTGCCATCAGGGGTTCGGCAGGGTGGAGCACTGAAGCTTTCTTT.

The gene calls are TRBV18 and TRBJ1-2; TRBD1 is a possible D gene (6 bases). Germline-derived CDR1 and CDR2 are KGHSH and LQKENI. This CDR3 is 14 amino acids long. The germline V and J ends were trimmed by 3 bases and 8 bases, with 16 bases remaining between them. CDR3 residues: CASSPTTGTQGYTF. CDR3 coding DNA: TGTGCCAGCTCACCCACAACAGGGACGCAGGGCTACACCTTC.

The V and J genes are TRBV7-9 and TRBJ2-4, with D possibly being TRBD2 (7 bases). Trimming removed 3 bases at V and 5 bases at J, with 20 bases between. Germline-derived CDR1 and CDR2 are SEHNR and FQNEAQ (reference sequence). The CDR3 contains 17 residues. The CDR3 nucleotides read TGTGCCAGCAGCTTTAATACGGGGGGCTCCCTACAAAACATTCAGTACTTC. This sequence encodes CASSFNTGGSLQNIQYF.

The chain employs TRBV29-1 and TRBJ2-7; the D gene is possibly TRBD2 (5 bases). The V gene lost 3 bases and the J gene lost 2 bases, with 11 bases spanning the gap. CDR1 and CDR2 from the germline V gene are SQVTM and ANQGSEA. The CDR3 has 13 residues. CDR3 sequence (DNA): TGCAGCGTTGAGAGCGGTCCCACCTACGAGCAGTACTTC. As protein: CSVESGPTYEQYF.

This chain links TRBV30 with TRBJ1-2; tentatively, D is TRBD1 (5 bases). There are 11 residues in the CDR3. Germline V gene sequence: CDR1 GTSNPN, CDR2 SVGIG (reference sequence). V was clipped by 0 bases and J by 12 bases, with 11 bases between them. In DNA, the CDR3 is TGTGCCTGGAGTGTGGGGGGGAGGAACACCTTC. It translates to CAWSVGGRNTF. The full variable domain, rest sourced from reference TRBV30 and TRBJ1-2, is SQTIHQWPATLVQPVGSPLSLECTVEGTSNPNLYWYRQAAGRGLQLLFYSVGIGQISSEVPQNLSASRPQDRQFILSSKKLLLSDSGFYLCAWSVGGRNTFGSGTRLTVV.

This clone appeared once. The rearrangement joins TRBV2 to TRBJ2-5; D not resolved. The CDR3 runs to 11 residues. Germline lookup yields CDR1 SNHLY and CDR2 FYNNEI. Between the trimmed V and J ends, which lost 4 bases and 5 bases, there was a span of 5 bases. This chain's CDR3 is CASSGQETQYF. The CDR3 DNA is TGTGCCAGCAGTGGGCAGGAGACCCAGTACTTC.

The gene calls are TRBV27 and TRBJ2-3; tentatively, D is TRBD1 (6 bases). Looked up from germline, CDR1 is MNHEY and CDR2 is SMNVEV (reference sequence). Trimming shortened V by 5 bases and J by 3 bases, and 15 bases separated the two germline ends. The CDR3 contains 15 residues. CDR3 region: CASSPTTGLTDTQYF. The CDR3 DNA reads as TGTGCCAGCAGTCCAACTACAGGGCTGACAGATACGCAGTATTTT.

The chain joins TRBV18 to TRBJ2-1, with 11 bases matching TRBD1. Germline loops: CDR1 KGHSH, CDR2 LQKENI. The CDR3 runs 17 residues. V shed 5 bases, J shed 5 bases, and the junction held 11 bases outside the gene matches. This CDR3 is CASSIRTGGARDNEQFF. The CDR3 bases are TGTGCCAGCTCAATCCGGACAGGGGGCGCGAGGGACAATGAGCAGTTCTTC.

The chain employs TRBV11-2 and TRBJ2-1, with 8 bases lining up with TRBD2. This CDR3 spans 18 amino acids. Germline V gives CDR1 SGHAT, CDR2 FQNNGV. J gave up 7 bases and V 5 bases, and 19 bases lay outside the gene matches. The CDR3 region has the DNA TGTGCCAGCAGCCGCAACGTGGGACGGGGGGGCAGGAAGAATGAGCAGTTCTTC. Translation gives CASSRNVGRGGRKNEQFF.

The CDR3 nucleotides read TGTGCCAGCAGCGTAGATCCCAGCGGAGGGGCCGAGCAGTACTTC. It yields the protein CASSVDPSGGAEQYF. This chain uses TRBV9 with TRBJ2-7; D might be TRBD2 (6 bases). Looked up from germline, CDR1 is SGDLS and CDR2 is YYNGEE. V lost 0 bases, J lost 6 bases, and 16 bases lay in between. The CDR3 length is 15 residues.

This chain links TRBV28 with TRBJ2-7; D is undetermined. Trimming pared 2 bases from V and 4 bases from J, leaving 12 bases between. The CDR3 has 14 amino acids. CDR1 MDHEN and CDR2 SYDVKM come from the germline V gene. The DNA for the CDR3 is TGTGCCAGCAGTTTAGGTCCTAGAGGTTACGAGCAGTACTTC. Translation: CASSLGPRGYEQYF.

The chain recombines TRBV18 with TRBJ2-1; a weak D match, TRBD2 (6 bases). Trimming removed 3 bases from V and 11 bases from J, with 8 bases in between. The germline V gene encodes CDR1 KGHSH and CDR2 LQKENI. This CDR3 is built from 11 residues. CDR3 DNA sequence: TGTGCCAGCTCACCGGGACTTAAGCAGTTCTTC. Protein: CASSPGLKQFF.

The V and J genes are TRBV6-6 and TRBJ2-7; D gene unclear. Germline CDR1 MNHNY, CDR2 SVGAGI (reference sequence). V lost 2 bases, J lost 4 bases, and 15 bases lay in between. The CDR3 consists of 15 residues. CDR3 residues: CASSYSTGDAYEQYF. DNA of the CDR3: TGTGCCAGCAGTTACAGCACCGGTGATGCGTACGAGCAGTACTTC.

The J gene is TRBJ2-1, the V gene TRBV6-4, with 7 bases matching TRBD2. CDR3 length equals 15 residues. CDR1 MRHNA and CDR2 SNTAGT come from the germline V gene. V dropped 6 bases and J dropped 4; count of bases not matched to a gene: 9. The CDR3 DNA is TGTGCCAGCAGCATTGAAGCGGGAACTTACAATGAGCAGTTCTTC. The encoded protein is CASSIEAGTYNEQFF.

The chain carries TRBV6-1 and TRBJ2-7; a weak D match, TRBD1 (6 bases). This CDR3 is built from 15 residues. The germline CDR1 and CDR2 sequences are MNHNS and SASEGT. V lost 6 bases, J lost 3 bases, and 18 bases lay in between. The CDR3 DNA follows: TGTGCCAGCAGGCCGACTACAGGGTTCCTCTACGAGCAGTACTTC. Its translation is CASRPTTGFLYEQYF.

Worth noting for this clone: The junction does not match germline at one end; this may be a read error. The rearrangement joins TRBV2 to TRBJ2-3; D gene uncertain. The CDR3 runs to 15 residues. From germline, CDR1 is SNHLY and CDR2 FYNNEI. This CDR3 reads CASREGNWATDTQYF. In DNA form, the CDR3 reads TGTGCCAGCAGGGAAGGGAATTGGGCCACAGATACGCAGTATTTT. Variable domain in full (rest from reference TRBV2 and TRBJ2-3): EPEVTQTPSHQVTQMGQEVILRCVPISNHLYFYWYRQILGQKVEFLVSFYNNEISEKSEIFDDQFSVERPDGSNFTLKIRSTKLEDSAMYFCASREGNWATDTQYFGPGTRLTVL.

In its sample, this clone was seen a few times. This chain connects TRBV13 to TRBJ2-5; tentatively, D is TRBD2 (6 bases). V gave up 5 bases and J gave up 5 bases, with 9 bases separating them. Per germline, CDR1 PRHDT and CDR2 FYEKMQ (reference sequence). CDR3 length: 12 residues. This chain's CDR3 is CASSPGGETQYF. The CDR3 nucleotides read TGTGCCAGCAGCCCCGGAGGGGAGACCCAGTACTTC.

The V call is TRBV6-1, the J call TRBJ1-6, with a possible D match to TRBD1 (6 bases). This CDR3 spans 17 amino acids. Trimming took off 2 bases at V and 10 bases at J, with 21 bases between the two ends. CDR1 is MNHNS, CDR2 SASEGT, per germline. The CDR3 DNA is TGTGCCAGCAGTGAAATAGTCGGAAGGGGGAGAGACTCACCCCTCCACTTT. This codes for CASSEIVGRGRDSPLHF.

The chain employs TRBV6-1 and TRBJ1-5, with a possible D match to TRBD1 (6 bases). The V gene lost 8 bases and the J gene lost 3 bases, with 11 bases spanning the gap. Germline assignment: CDR1 MNHNS and CDR2 SASEGT. This CDR3 comprises 13 residues. The CDR3 bases are TGTGCCAGCCTGAACAGGGACAATCAGCCCCAGCATTTT. It specifies CASLNRDNQPQHF.

The chain joins TRBV7-2 to TRBJ2-1, with D possibly being TRBD1 (6 bases). The CDR3 sequence is 12 residues long. Looked up from germline, CDR1 is SGHTA and CDR2 is FQGNSA. The V and J ends lost 5 bases and 6 bases respectively, with 8 bases between them. The CDR3 loop is CASSGQSNEQFF. Here the CDR3 DNA reads TGTGCCAGCAGCGGACAGAGCAATGAGCAGTTCTTC.

The rearrangement joins TRBV7-9 to TRBJ2-3; D may be TRBD1 (5 bases). The germline V gene encodes CDR1 SEHNR and CDR2 FQNEAQ (reference sequence). The V end lost 5 bases, the J end lost 11 bases, and 17 bases lay between the germline ends. This CDR3 comprises 13 residues. The CDR3 loop is CASSETGSSQQYF. CDR3 sequence (DNA): TGTGCCAGCAGCGAAACAGGTTCGTCCCAGCAGTATTTT.

J is TRBJ2-7 and V is TRBV2; D remains ambiguous. The CDR3 is made up of 12 amino acids. V was shortened by 5 bases and J by 3 bases, with 8 bases between the two germline ends. CDR1 is SNHLY, CDR2 FYNNEI, per germline. The CDR3 DNA is TGTGCCAGCAGTCGACGGAGCTACGAGCAGTACTTC. Translated: CASSRRSYEQYF.

This clone was counted between two and nine times. The CDR3 region is CATTTGTRAYNEQFF. CDR3 nucleotide sequence: TGTGCCACCACGACCGGGACTAGGGCCTACAATGAGCAGTTCTTC. The chain couples TRBV19 to TRBJ2-1; TRBD2 aligns across 8 bases. Germline V gene lookup returns CDR1 LNHDA and CDR2 SQIVND (reference sequence). Trimming removed 10 bases from V and 2 bases from J; junction bases left unmatched: 10. The CDR3 length is 15 residues.

This clone was detected a few times. The J gene is TRBJ2-7, the V gene TRBV19; TRBD2 agrees at 7 bases. Germline lookup yields CDR1 LNHDA and CDR2 SQIVND (reference sequence). With 11 bases clipped from V and 2 bases from J, the junction kept 9 bases outside the gene matches. This CDR3 is 13 amino acids long. CDR3 in amino acids: CAALPSGAYEQYF. The DNA of the CDR3 is TGTGCCGCCTTGCCTAGCGGAGCCTACGAGCAGTACTTC. Drawing the rest from reference TRBV19 and TRBJ2-7, the complete variable domain is DGGITQSPKYLFRKEGQNVTLSCEQNLNHDAMYWYRQDPGQGLRLIYYSQIVNDFQKGDIAEGYSVSREKKESFPLTVTSAQKNPTAFYLCAALPSGAYEQYFGPGTRLTVT.

The V and J genes are TRBV19 and TRBJ1-2; the match to TRBD1 covers 11 bases. The CDR3 totals 15 residues. The V gene's germline CDR1 is LNHDA and CDR2 SQIVND (reference sequence). Trimming removed 4 bases from V and 4 bases from J; junction bases left unmatched: 5. The CDR3 protein is CASSTGQGGSYGYTF. Written as DNA, the CDR3 is TGTGCCAGTAGTACGGGACAGGGGGGTAGCTATGGCTACACCTTC.

The chain links TRBV9 to TRBJ2-3, with D maybe TRBD2 (6 bases). This CDR3 spans 16 amino acids. V lost 0 bases to trimming and J lost 2 bases, with 13 bases between them. The germline V gene has CDR1 SGDLS and CDR2 YYNGEE. CDR3 in amino acids: CASSVAGGTSTDTQYF. CDR3 DNA sequence: TGTGCCAGCAGCGTAGCAGGCGGGACTTCCACAGATACGCAGTATTTT.

This chain connects TRBV30 to TRBJ2-5; D is unclear. The germline gives CDR1 GTSNPN, CDR2 SVGIG (reference sequence). The V and J ends lost 3 bases and 4 bases respectively, with 6 bases between them. CDR3 size: 11 residues. CDR3 residues: CAWRNGETQYF. In DNA form, the CDR3 reads TGTGCCTGGAGAAACGGAGAGACCCAGTACTTC.

V usage is TRBV6-6 and J usage is TRBJ2-3, with D unclear. The CDR3 contains 14 residues. Germline values: CDR1 MNHNY, CDR2 SVGAGI (reference sequence). V lost 5 bases to trimming and J lost 7 bases, with 16 bases between them. The CDR3 loop is CASSPPDTANTQYF. CDR3 in DNA: TGTGCCAGCAGTCCTCCCGACACGGCGAATACGCAGTATTTT.

J is TRBJ2-2 and V is TRBV28; 7 nucleotides line up with TRBD1. Germline CDR1 reads MDHEN; CDR2 reads SYDVKM. V gave up 7 bases and J gave up 4 bases; unmatched junction bases: 9. The CDR3 loop spans 15 amino acids. CDR3 protein: CASNLPPGGTGELFF. In DNA, the CDR3 is TGTGCCAGCAACCTACCGCCAGGGGGCACCGGGGAGCTGTTTTTT.